This TCR beta chain was captured by sequencing in a study of human T cells and chemical hapten exposure (dated by TCRdb to about 2021). Background for the entire study: For sensitization, 2% DPC in acetone was applied to a 2 cm by 2 cm area of upper inner arm skin. Patch testing on the upper back used Finn chambers containing 0.01% DPC, with scoring done after 6 days according to International Contact Dermatitis Research Group standards. Libraries were pooled for sequencing, and per-sample TCR yields varied mainly because of small differences in library volumes within the pool. Blood for TCR sequencing was provided by twenty-nine alopecia patients at one to four time points (pre-sensitization, 2, 6 and 24 weeks). The patient cohort, mostly female, included alopecia areata with under or over 50% scalp involvement, alopecia totalis and alopecia universalis. In alopecia patients, the study followed how the peripheral blood TCR repertoire changed in vivo over primary and secondary sensitization to diphenylcyclopropenone (DPC), a hapten. Blood samples were taken from patients before sensitization (week 0) and at 2, 6 and about 24 weeks after DPC sensitization. Patients additionally received weekly therapeutic DPC doses to the scalp throughout the approximately 25-week study period. The study at large found these results: Patch test score was positively correlated with the number of PT1 expanded TCRs, with significance at thresholds 8, 16 and 32 but not at 4. No change with DPC sensitization was found in the number of TCRs above 1 in 1000 frequency, and no evidence of global repertoire structure alterations was found. After repeated subsampling, the strength of the expansion versus patch-test correlation and the threshold at which it became significant changed. All patients had alopecia, a presumed autoimmune disease, so their immune response might differ from that of healthy individuals. Expanded TCRs formed significantly more large CDR3 similarity clusters than pre-sensitization or healthy control sets, consistent with antigen-driven responses.

The CDR3 covers 14 residues, taking in both the cysteine and the phenylalanine. This entry keeps only the CDR3 DNA: 42 bases, framed from base 1. The V and J ends are trimmed by 8 bases and 12 bases, leaving 23 bases between them. The library was generated by RACE. The listed sequencing device is NextSeq 500. Library preparation attached unique molecular identifiers to individual cDNA molecules for quantitative, reproducible TCR counting. For every blood RNA sample, sequencing covered both the TCR alpha and TCR beta chains. The authors processed their data as follows. A median of roughly 100,000 TCRs per sample was observed, with a range of 23,224 to 690,600. V, J and CDR3 annotation of the TCR reads was performed with the Decombinator software suite. Every sample was subsampled to the same number of TCRs (28,000) for the PS versus PT1 abundance plots. TCRs were defined as expanded if absent before sensitization and observed at least eight times at the 2-week time point. Through fastp at Q25 and MiXCR, TCRdb rebuilt clones from the public reads, retaining in-frame beta chains. Each entry is one CDR3 protein sequence, shown with its most common DNA and genes. None of the V and J calls come from the authors' own analysis; TCRdb made them. The sample table holds about 80,000 distinct CDR3 sequences, of which over 6% were seen once. 1.5% to 1.7% of the sample is taken by the ten largest.

Explained via the paper, the time point label denotes: patch test 1, 2 weeks after DPC sensitization. The intended sense of this specimen's treatment or condition label: therapeutic diphenylcyclopropenone sensitization with weekly scalp DPC. At every patch-test visit, the blood draw took place before the patch test was put on. Patients were considered eligible if aged 18 to 70, diagnosed with alopecia and deemed suitable for DPC therapy, and patients were excluded if pregnant. Unfractionated whole blood was collected in Tempus Blood RNA tubes, and total RNA was extracted from that blood. This clonotype was recorded a few times. The specificity of this receptor is unknown. No much larger clonotype is one base removed from it; base qualities were not supplied.

The V and J segments used are TRBV12-3 or TRBV12-4 and TRBJ1-3; TRBD1 could be the D gene, as 5 bases match. Sequenced material: whole blood, taken in connection with sensitization to the hapten diphenylcyclopropenone (DPC). The TCR sequence derives from a young woman with alopecia areata. Some clones in this sample may be carry-over from other donors' samples. The nucleotide sequence reads as follows: TGTGCCAGCTTTCTGGGGGGTATTGGACCCGGCATATATTTT. This sequence encodes CASFLGGIGPGIYF.